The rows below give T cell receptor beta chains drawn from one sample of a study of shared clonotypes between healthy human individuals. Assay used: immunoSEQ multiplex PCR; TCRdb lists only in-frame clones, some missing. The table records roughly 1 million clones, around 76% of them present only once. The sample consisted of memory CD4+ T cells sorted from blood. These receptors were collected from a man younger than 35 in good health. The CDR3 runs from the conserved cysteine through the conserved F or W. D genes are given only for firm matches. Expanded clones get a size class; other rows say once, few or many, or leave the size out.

CASDLGGGNQPQHF | TGTGCCAGTGACCTAGGGGGCGGCAATCAGCCCCAGCATTTT | 14 | TRBD1 | TRBJ1-5 | once | TRBV6-1
CASSFGGAAKNIQYF | TGTGCCAGCAGCTTTGGGGGGGCGGCCAAAAACATTCAGTACTTC | 15 | - | TRBJ2-4 | - | TRBV11-1
CASSLQPGQGLNTEAFF | TGCGCCAGCAGCTTGCAACCGGGACAGGGGTTGAACACTGAAGCTTTCTTT | 17 | TRBD1 | TRBJ1-1 | - | TRBV5-1
CASSLTFGTSLSYNEQFF | TGTGCCAGCAGCTTAACGTTTGGGACTAGCCTATCCTACAATGAGCAGTTCTTC | 18 | TRBD2 | TRBJ2-1 | - | TRBV11-2
CASQGGETQYF | TGTGCCAGCCAGGGTGGAGAGACCCAGTACTTC | 11 | - | TRBJ2-5 | - | TRBV18
CASSFGGANTGELFF | TGTGCCAGCAGCTTTGGGGGAGCGAACACCGGGGAGCTGTTTTTT | 15 | - | TRBJ2-2 | - | TRBV7-9
CASSHGLAVPYNEQFF | TGCGCCAGCAGCCATGGGCTAGCGGTACCCTACAATGAGCAGTTCTTC | 16 | TRBD2 | TRBJ2-1 | - | TRBV4-1
CASSPQGEVDTQYF | TGTGCCAGCTCACCACAGGGCGAAGTAGATACGCAGTATTTT | 14 | - | TRBJ2-3 | - | TRBV18
CASGREHEQYF | TGTGCCAGCGGGCGGGAGCACGAGCAGTACTTC | 11 | TRBD2 | TRBJ2-7 | - | TRBV6-5
CASSPLIGNEQFF | TGTGCCAGCAGCCCCTTGATCGGCAATGAGCAGTTCTTC | 13 | - | TRBJ2-1 | - | TRBV7-2
CASSPPNEGREAFF | TGTGCCAGCTCACCACCGAACGAAGGGCGCGAAGCTTTCTTT | 14 | - | TRBJ1-1 | few | TRBV18
CAWSVPLRGISPLHF | TGTGCCTGGAGTGTACCGTTACGGGGGATTTCACCCCTCCACTTT | 15 | - | TRBJ1-6 | - | TRBV30
CASSYGGAGNEQFF | TGCGCCAGCAGCTACGGGGGGGCTGGCAATGAGCAGTTCTTC | 14 | TRBD2 | TRBJ2-1 | - | TRBV5-1
CASSLVYGERGPTDTQYF | TGCGCCAGCAGCTTGGTGTATGGCGAGCGGGGGCCCACAGATACGCAGTATTTT | 18 | TRBD2 | TRBJ2-3 | once | TRBV5-1
CASRGGLAGHNEQFF | TGTGCCAGCAGGGGGGGACTAGCGGGTCACAATGAGCAGTTCTTC | 15 | TRBD2 | TRBJ2-1 | - | TRBV7-2
CASSPLGGYEQYF | TGTGCCAGCAGCCCTCTTGGAGGCTACGAGCAGTACTTC | 13 | - | TRBJ2-7 | - | TRBV7-3
CASSYSAGTYEQYF | TGTGCCAGCAGTTACTCGGCAGGGACCTACGAGCAGTACTTC | 14 | - | TRBJ2-7 | - | TRBV6-5
CASSEEGFRPQETQYF | TGTGCCAGCAGTGAAGAAGGTTTCAGGCCCCAAGAGACCCAGTACTTC | 16 | - | TRBJ2-5 | once | TRBV6-1
CASSSTGDGELFF | TGTGCCAGCAGCTCTACAGGGGATGGGGAGCTGTTTTTT | 13 | TRBD1 | TRBJ2-2 | - | TRBV5-4
CASTSSGGAKRYEQYF | TGTGCCAGCACCTCTAGCGGGGGGGCAAAGAGATACGAGCAGTACTTC | 16 | TRBD2 | TRBJ2-7 | - | TRBV27
CASSGTGIPSYNSPLHF | TGTGCCAGCAGTGGTACAGGAATACCCTCCTATAATTCACCCCTCCACTTT | 17 | - | TRBJ1-6 | few | TRBV28
CASMWTGSYEQYF | TGTGCCAGCATGTGGACTGGCTCCTACGAGCAGTACTTC | 13 | - | TRBJ2-7 | - | TRBV2
CSVGLRDEQFF | TGCAGCGTTGGCCTTAGGGATGAGCAGTTCTTC | 11 | - | TRBJ2-1 | few | TRBV29-1
CASRPQGSQGGELFF | TGTGCCAGCAGACCACAGGGTTCACAGGGCGGGGAGCTGTTTTTT | 15 | - | TRBJ2-2 | - | TRBV28
CASSDREGLYEQYF | TGCGCCAGCAGTGACCGGGAGGGCCTCTACGAGCAGTACTTC | 14 | TRBD2 | TRBJ2-7 | - | TRBV10-2
CASRRRVTADTQYF | TGTGCCAGCAGGCGAAGAGTGACTGCAGATACGCAGTATTTT | 14 | - | TRBJ2-3 | few | TRBV7-2
CASSPDRATEAFF | TGTGCCAGCAGCCCTGACAGGGCAACTGAAGCTTTCTTT | 13 | TRBD1 | TRBJ1-1 | once | TRBV7-3
CASSMVSRTGGTSSPYEQYF | TGTGCCAGTAGTATGGTCAGCCGGACAGGGGGCACGTCGAGCCCCTACGAGCAGTACTTC | 20 | TRBD1 | TRBJ2-7 | - | TRBV19
CASSLPDAPRASNEKLFF | TGCGCCAGCAGCTTGCCCGACGCTCCAAGAGCCTCTAATGAAAAACTGTTTTTT | 18 | - | TRBJ1-4 | - | TRBV5-1
CASRSGNQPQHF | TGTGCCAGCAGGTCGGGTAATCAGCCCCAGCATTTT | 12 | - | TRBJ1-5 | few | TRBV27
CASSPQQAEETQYF | TGTGCCAGCTCACCCCAACAAGCGGAAGAGACCCAGTACTTC | 14 | - | TRBJ2-5 | - | TRBV18
CAIKGASGGMDTQYF | TGTGCCATCAAGGGGGCTAGCGGGGGTATGGATACGCAGTATTTT | 15 | TRBD2 | TRBJ2-3 | - | TRBV10-3
CASKTQGTGELFF | TGTGCCAGCAAGACCCAGGGAACCGGGGAGCTGTTTTTT | 13 | - | TRBJ2-2 | - | TRBV2
CASRDLRDGYTF | TGTGCCAGCCGGGATTTGAGGGATGGCTACACCTTC | 12 | - | TRBJ1-2 | - | TRBV2
CASNREGYNEQFF | TGCGCCAGCAACCGGGAGGGCTACAATGAGCAGTTCTTC | 13 | TRBD2 | TRBJ2-1 | - | TRBV5-1
CASTGSVRTEAFF | TGTGCCAGCACGGGTTCCGTACGGACTGAAGCTTTCTTT | 13 | - | TRBJ1-1 | - | TRBV6-5
CASSRGMGDSTTYNEQFF | TGTGCCAGTAGTAGGGGAATGGGGGACTCGACCACTTACAATGAGCAGTTCTTC | 18 | - | TRBJ2-1 | - | TRBV19
CASSLIAGGYNEQFF | TGCGCCAGCAGTCTGATAGCGGGGGGCTACAATGAGCAGTTCTTC | 15 | TRBD2 | TRBJ2-1 | - | TRBV5-1
CASSLTSGGGLEQFF | TGTGCCAGCAGCCTCACTAGCGGGGGTGGTCTGGAGCAGTTCTTC | 15 | TRBD2 | TRBJ2-1 | - | TRBV7-2
CASNRAAMGEKLFF | TGTGCCAGTAACAGGGCAGCGATGGGCGAAAAACTGTTTTTT | 14 | - | TRBJ1-4 | few | TRBV19
CASSRPGPESTDTQYF | TGTGCCAGCAGCAGACCGGGACCAGAAAGCACAGATACGCAGTATTTT | 16 | - | TRBJ2-3 | - | TRBV5-5
CATSRAGQGAQSKQYF | TGTGCCACCAGCAGAGCCGGACAGGGGGCTCAAAGTAAGCAGTACTTC | 16 | TRBD1 | TRBJ2-7 | few | TRBV15
CASSSRTYRQYF | TGTGCCAGCAGCTCCCGGACTTATAGGCAGTATTTT | 12 | - | TRBJ2-3 | many | TRBV7-2
CASSFSGVPYEQYF | TGTGCCAGCAGCTTTTCAGGGGTCCCCTACGAGCAGTACTTC | 14 | - | TRBJ2-7 | - | TRBV7-9
CATTPAGFYGYTF | TGTGCCACTACCCCCGCGGGGTTCTATGGCTACACCTTC | 13 | - | TRBJ1-2 | - | TRBV5-6